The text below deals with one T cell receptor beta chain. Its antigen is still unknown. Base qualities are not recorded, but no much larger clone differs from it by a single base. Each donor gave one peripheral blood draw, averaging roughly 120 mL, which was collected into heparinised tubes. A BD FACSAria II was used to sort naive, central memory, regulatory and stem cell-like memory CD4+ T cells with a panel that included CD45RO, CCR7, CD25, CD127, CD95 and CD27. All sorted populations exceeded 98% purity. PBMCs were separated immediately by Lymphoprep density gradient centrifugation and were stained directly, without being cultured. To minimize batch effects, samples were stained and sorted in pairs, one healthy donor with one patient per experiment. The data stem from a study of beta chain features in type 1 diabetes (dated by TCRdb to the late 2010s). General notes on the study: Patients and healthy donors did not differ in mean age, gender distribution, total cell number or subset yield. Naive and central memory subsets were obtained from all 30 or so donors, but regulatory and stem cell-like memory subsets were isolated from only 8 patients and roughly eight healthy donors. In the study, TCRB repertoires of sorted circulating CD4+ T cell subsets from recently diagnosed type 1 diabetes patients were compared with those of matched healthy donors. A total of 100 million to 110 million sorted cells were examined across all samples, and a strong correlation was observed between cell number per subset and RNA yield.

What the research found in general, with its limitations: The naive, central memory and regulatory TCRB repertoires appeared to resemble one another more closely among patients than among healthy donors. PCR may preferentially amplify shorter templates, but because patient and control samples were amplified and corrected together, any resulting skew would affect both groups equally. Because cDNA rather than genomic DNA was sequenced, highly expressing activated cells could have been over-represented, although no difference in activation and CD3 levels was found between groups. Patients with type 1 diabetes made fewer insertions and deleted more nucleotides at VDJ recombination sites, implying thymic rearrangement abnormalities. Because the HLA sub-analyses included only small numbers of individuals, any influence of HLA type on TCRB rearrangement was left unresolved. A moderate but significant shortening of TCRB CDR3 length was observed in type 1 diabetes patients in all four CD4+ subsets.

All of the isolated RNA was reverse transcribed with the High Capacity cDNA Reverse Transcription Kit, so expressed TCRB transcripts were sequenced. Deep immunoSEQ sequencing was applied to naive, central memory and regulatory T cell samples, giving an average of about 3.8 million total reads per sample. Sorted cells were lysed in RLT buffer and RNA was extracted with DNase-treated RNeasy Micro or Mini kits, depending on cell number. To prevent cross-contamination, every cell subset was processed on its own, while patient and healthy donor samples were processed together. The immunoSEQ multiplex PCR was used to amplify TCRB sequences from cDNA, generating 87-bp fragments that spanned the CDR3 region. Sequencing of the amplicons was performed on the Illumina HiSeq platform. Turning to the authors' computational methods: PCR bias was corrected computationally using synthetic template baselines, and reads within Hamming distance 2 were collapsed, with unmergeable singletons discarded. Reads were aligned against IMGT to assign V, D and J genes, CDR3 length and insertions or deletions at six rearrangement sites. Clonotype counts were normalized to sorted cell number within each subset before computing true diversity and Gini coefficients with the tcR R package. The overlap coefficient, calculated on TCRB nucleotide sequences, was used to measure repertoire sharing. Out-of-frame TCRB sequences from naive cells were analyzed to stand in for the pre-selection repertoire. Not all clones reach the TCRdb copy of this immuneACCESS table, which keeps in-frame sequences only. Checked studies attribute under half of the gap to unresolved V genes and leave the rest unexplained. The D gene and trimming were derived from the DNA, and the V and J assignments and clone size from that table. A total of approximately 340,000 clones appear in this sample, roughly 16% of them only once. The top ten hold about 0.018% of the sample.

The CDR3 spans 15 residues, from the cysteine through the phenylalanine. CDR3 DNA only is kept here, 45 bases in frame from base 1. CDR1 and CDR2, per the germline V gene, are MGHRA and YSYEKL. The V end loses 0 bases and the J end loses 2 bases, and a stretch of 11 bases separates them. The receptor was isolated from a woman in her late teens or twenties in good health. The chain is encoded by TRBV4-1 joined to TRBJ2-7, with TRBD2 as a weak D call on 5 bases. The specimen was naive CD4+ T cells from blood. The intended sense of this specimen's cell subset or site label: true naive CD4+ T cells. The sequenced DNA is TGCGCCAGCAGCCAAGAGAGGCCACTAGCCTACGAGCAGTACTTC. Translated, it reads CASSQERPLAYEQYF.